Listed below are T cell receptor beta chains from one sample, sequenced in a study of a mutant IDH1 vaccine in newly diagnosed glioma. Profiling relied on immunoSEQ multiplex PCR, and the TCRdb table lists in-frame clones only, not all of them. The sample has about 36,000 clones, 75% seen once. What these receptors recognize is not known. The input for sequencing was PBMCs, taken from a glioma patient whose treatment included an IDH1 peptide vaccine. The source of these receptors is a man aged 40-55 years with glioma. Both conserved end residues are part of each CDR3. A D gene is named only where the DNA matches it firmly. Clone size is not always given. Where it is, it says once, few, many or a class for expanded clones.

TRBJ2-6	TRBV5-1	NA	NA	CASSLGQITLSGANVLTF	TGCGCCAGCAGCCTAGGGCAGATTACCCTCTCTGGGGCCAACGTCCTGACTTTC
TRBJ1-5	TRBV12-5	NA	NA	CASGLATQVREQPQHF	TGTGCTAGTGGTTTGGCCACCCAGGTGAGGGAGCAGCCCCAGCATTTT
TRBJ2-2	TRBV7-8	NA	TRBD2	CASSLTSGTNTGELFF	TGTGCCAGCAGCCTGACTAGCGGGACGAACACCGGGGAGCTGTTTTTT
TRBJ2-3	TRBV2	NA	NA	CASSGGARTDTQYF	TGTGCCAGCAGTGGAGGGGCCCGCACAGATACGCAGTATTTT
TRBJ1-5	TRBV19	few	NA	CASSVQTLNLFNSNQPQHF	TGTGCCAGTAGCGTTCAGACCTTAAACCTATTCAATAGCAATCAGCCCCAGCATTTT
TRBJ2-3	TRBV7-9	few	TRBD2	CASSPGLAGPQDTQYF	TGTGCCAGCAGCCCGGGACTAGCGGGGCCCCAAGATACGCAGTATTTT
TRBJ2-3	TRBV5-1	NA	TRBD2	CASSLTSGSTDTQYF	TGCGCCAGCAGCTTGACTAGCGGCAGCACAGATACGCAGTATTTT
TRBJ1-1	TRBV14	NA	NA	CASSRIRGTEAFF	TGTGCCAGCAGCCGAATCAGGGGCACTGAAGCTTTCTTT
TRBJ2-5	TRBV5-5	NA	TRBD1	CASSLLAGTEETQYF	TGTGCCAGCAGCTTATTAGCCGGGACAGAAGAGACCCAGTACTTC
TRBJ1-1	TRBV7-9	NA	TRBD1	CASSSYDRGQAFF	TGTGCCAGCAGCTCTTACGACAGGGGGCAAGCTTTCTTT
TRBJ1-1	TRBV27	NA	TRBD1	CASSSATGVGTEAFF	TGTGCCAGCAGTTCAGCGACAGGGGTAGGGACTGAAGCTTTCTTT
TRBJ2-7	TRBV7-8	NA	NA	CASSSRRGITPYEQYF	TGTGCCAGCAGCTCTAGAAGGGGGATTACTCCCTACGAGCAGTACTTC
TRBJ1-2	TRBV4-3	NA	NA	CASSHLGAANYGYTF	TGCGCCAGCAGCCACCTGGGGGCGGCAAACTATGGCTACACCTTC
TRBJ2-2	TRBV15	NA	TRBD2	CATSRERTSGRGTGELFF	TGTGCCACCAGCAGAGAACGGACTAGCGGGAGGGGAACCGGGGAGCTGTTTTTT
TRBJ2-5	TRBV6-5	NA	TRBD2	CASSPGTSETQYF	TGTGCCAGCAGTCCCGGGACTAGTGAGACCCAGTACTTC
TRBJ2-2	TRBV6-5	NA	NA	CASSGTGITGELFF	TGTGCCAGCAGCGGTACAGGAATCACCGGGGAGCTGTTTTTT
TRBJ2-5	TRBV5-5	NA	NA	CASSLDRAGQETQYF	TGTGCCAGCAGCTTGGATCGGGCAGGCCAAGAGACCCAGTACTTC
TRBJ2-1	TRBV11-2	NA	TRBD2	CASSSTSGSYNEQFF	TGTGCCAGCAGCTCGACTAGCGGCTCCTACAATGAGCAGTTCTTC
TRBJ2-2	TRBV19	NA	TRBD2	CASSITSGRGTGELFF	TGTGCCAGTAGTATTACTAGCGGTCGTGGTACCGGGGAGCTGTTTTTT
TRBJ1-1	TRBV5-4	few	NA	CASSPAGGVGRLGAFF	TGTGCCAGCAGCCCGGCGGGGGGCGTAGGCCGTCTTGGAGCTTTCTTT
TRBJ1-1	TRBV11-3	once	TRBD1	CASSLERDSTEAFF	TGTGCCAGCAGCTTAGAACGGGACAGCACTGAAGCTTTCTTT
TRBJ2-2	TRBV7-6	NA	TRBD2	CASSPRAGAGTGELFF	TGTGCCAGCAGCCCCCGGGCGGGAGCGGGAACCGGGGAGCTGTTTTTT
TRBJ1-2	TRBV29-1	NA	NA	CSVEDQRPNYGYTF	TGCAGCGTTGAAGATCAGAGACCTAACTATGGCTACACCTTC
TRBJ2-7	TRBV19	NA	TRBD2	CASSRQREAYEQYF	TGTGCCAGTAGTAGGCAGCGGGAGGCCTACGAGCAGTACTTC
TRBJ1-3	TRBV5-1	NA	NA	CASSLGQLDSGNTIYF	TGCGCCAGCAGCTTGGGACAGCTAGACTCTGGAAACACCATATATTTT
TRBJ1-2	TRBV5-1	NA	NA	CASSLTPPANYGYTF	TGCGCCAGCAGCTTGACACCACCAGCTAACTATGGCTACACCTTC
TRBJ1-2	TRBV7-2	NA	TRBD1	CASSPSLQGGIYGYTF	TGTGCCAGCAGCCCCTCCTTGCAGGGGGGCATCTATGGCTACACCTTC
TRBJ2-1	TRBV5-4	NA	NA	CASRSRDGKSYNEQFF	TGTGCCAGCAGGTCCCGGGACGGGAAATCCTACAATGAGCAGTTCTTC
TRBJ2-3	TRBV7-8	NA	NA	CASSVGTLPPDTQYF	TGTGCCAGCAGCGTCGGGACCCTCCCCCCAGATACGCAGTATTTT
TRBJ1-3	TRBV5-4	NA	NA	CASSLTGLSSGNTIYF	TGTGCCAGCAGCTTGACAGGACTCAGCTCTGGAAACACCATATATTTT
TRBJ1-1	TRBV30	few	NA	CAWRVRDRPEAFF	TGTGCCTGGAGGGTACGGGACCGACCTGAAGCTTTCTTT
TRBJ2-7	TRBV6-5	NA	NA	CATWTVEDEQYF	TGTGCCACCTGGACAGTTGAGGACGAGCAGTACTTC
TRBJ2-7	TRBV21-1	NA	NA	CASSRLVTYEQYF	TGTGCCAGCAGCCGACTAGTTACCTACGAGCAGTACTTC
TRBJ1-3	TRBV6-1	NA	NA	CASSEKRPSGNTIYF	TGTGCCAGCAGTGAAAAACGCCCCTCTGGAAACACCATATATTTT
TRBJ2-1	TRBV2	NA	NA	CASTLYNEQFF	TGTGCCAGCACCCTCTACAATGAGCAGTTCTTC
TRBJ1-2	TRBV6-6	once	NA	CASSLGRINYGYTF	TGTGCCAGCAGTCTCGGACGGATTAACTATGGCTACACCTTC
TRBJ1-3	TRBV27	NA	NA	CASSLSPPVGPYYSGNTIYF	TGTGCCAGCAGTTTATCGCCGCCGGTGGGACCTTACTACTCTGGAAACACCATATATTTT
TRBJ2-2	TRBV5-8	NA	NA	CASSSSGYGELFF	TGTGCCAGCAGCTCGAGTGGGTACGGGGAGCTGTTTTTT
TRBJ1-1	TRBV5-1	once	NA	CASSLAGNTEAFF	TGCGCCAGCAGCTTGGCGGGTAACACTGAAGCTTTCTTT
TRBJ2-7	TRBV13	NA	TRBD2	CASSLGGTNSYEQYF	TGTGCCAGCAGCTTAGGAGGGACTAACTCCTACGAGCAGTACTTC
TRBJ1-5	TRBV2	NA	TRBD1	CASASTGTGSQGNQPQHF	TGTGCCAGCGCCTCTACCGGGACAGGATCTCAGGGCAATCAGCCCCAGCATTTT
TRBJ1-1	TRBV19	NA	NA	CASSNRAANTEAFF	TGTGCCAGTAGTAACCGGGCCGCGAACACTGAAGCTTTCTTT
TRBJ1-3	TRBV7-8	NA	NA	CASSKEGQPGNTIYF	TGTGCCAGCAGCAAAGAAGGACAGCCTGGAAACACCATATATTTT
TRBJ2-7	TRBV18	NA	TRBD2	CASSPGGGRDEQYF	TGTGCCAGCTCACCAGGTGGCGGGAGGGATGAGCAGTACTTC
TRBJ1-2	TRBV28	few	NA	CASSLSGEIIYGYTF	TGTGCCAGCAGTTTATCCGGGGAAATAATCTATGGCTACACCTTC
TRBJ1-5	TRBV6-1	NA	NA	CASNDKTSNQPQHF	TGTGCCAGCAATGACAAAACATCGAATCAGCCCCAGCATTTT
TRBJ1-5	TRBV5-1	NA	NA	CASSRSGDQPQHF	TGCGCCAGCAGCCGGTCAGGGGATCAGCCCCAGCATTTT
TRBJ2-3	TRBV5-6	NA	TRBD2	CASSHWALAGTDTQYF	TGTGCCAGCAGCCACTGGGCTCTAGCGGGAACAGATACGCAGTATTTT
TRBJ2-6	TRBV7-2	NA	NA	CASSLAGGTGANVLTF	TGTGCCAGCAGCTTAGCTGGGGGGACTGGGGCCAACGTCCTGACTTTC
TRBJ1-2	TRBV7-2	NA	TRBD1	CASSLGQGLYGYTF	TGTGCCAGCAGCTTAGGACAGGGTCTCTACGGCTACACCTTC
TRBJ2-3	TRBV30	NA	NA	CAWSALGSSDTQYF	TGTGCCTGGAGTGCCCTCGGAAGCTCGGATACGCAGTATTTT
TRBJ2-2	TRBV15	NA	NA	CATSREVAGRGYTGELFF	TGTGCCACCAGCAGAGAGGTGGCAGGCCGAGGGTACACCGGGGAGCTGTTTTTT
TRBJ1-2	TRBV5-6	NA	NA	CASSLVGTEYGYTF	TGTGCCAGCAGCTTGGTAGGGACGGAGTATGGCTACACCTTC